The sequence of this T cell receptor (beta chain) was determined in a study of blood T cell repertoires in COVID-19. After removal of 0 bases from V and 0 bases from J, the junction contained 7 bases not matched to a gene. The CDR3 has 17 amino acids. CDR1 is KGHSH and CDR2 is LQKENI in the germline V gene. Sequenced by immunoSEQ multiplex PCR; TCRdb stores in-frame clones only, minus some. The table shows some 390,000 clones, with around 92% occurring only once. The gene calls are TRBV18 and TRBJ2-7; 8 positions match TRBD1. The source of this sequence is a woman in her 30s who had recovered from COVID-19. The sequencing input was PBMCs or T cells enriched from blood (not recorded which). CDR3 bases: TGTGCCAGCTCACCACCGGTCGGGACAGGCGGCTCCTACGAGCAGTACTTC. This gives the protein CASSPPVGTGGSYEQYF.